A selection of T cell receptor beta chains follows, all from one sample in a study of CD8 T cells in ankylosing spondylitis. MiXCR, applied by TCRdb to the 5' RACE reads, yields one record per CDR3 protein. Here the sample spans 200,000 to 300,000 distinct CDR3 sequences, roughly a tenth being singletons. Sequenced: blood, either unsorted or a sorted T cell fraction (not recorded which). The receptor source for this set is a male donor with ankylosing spondylitis or in good health (not recorded which). The CDR3 runs from the conserved cysteine through the conserved F or W. The D gene is left open where the match is weak. Clone size is shown for a subset of rows, as once, few, many or a class of expanded clone.

d_call: TRBD2; clone_size: many; v_call: TRBV7-7; j_call: TRBJ2-1; cdr3_aa: CASSLSGGTYNEQFF; cdr3_nt: TGTGCCAGCAGCTTATCCGGGGGGACCTACAATGAGCAGTTCTTC
d_call: .; clone_size: many; v_call: TRBV7-9; j_call: TRBJ1-2; cdr3_aa: CASSLSGASANYGYTF; cdr3_nt: TGTGCCAGCAGCTTAAGCGGAGCCTCAGCTAACTATGGCTACACCTTC
d_call: TRBD2; clone_size: many; v_call: TRBV12-3/TRBV12-4; j_call: TRBJ2-3; cdr3_aa: CASSWTSGMSTDTQYF; cdr3_nt: TGTGCCAGCAGCTGGACTAGCGGGATGAGCACAGATACGCAGTATTTT
d_call: TRBD2; clone_size: .; v_call: TRBV3-1; j_call: TRBJ2-1; cdr3_aa: CASSQTSGSGNEQFF; cdr3_nt: TGTGCCAGCAGCCAGACTAGCGGGTCTGGGAATGAGCAGTTCTTC
d_call: TRBD1; clone_size: many; v_call: TRBV4-1; j_call: TRBJ2-7; cdr3_aa: CASSQEGGRDRATYEQYF; cdr3_nt: TGCGCCAGCAGCCAAGAAGGTGGTAGGGACAGGGCTACCTACGAGCAGTACTTC
d_call: .; clone_size: .; v_call: TRBV2; j_call: TRBJ1-2; cdr3_aa: CASSEAPNGYTF; cdr3_nt: TGTGCCAGCAGTGAAGCCCCGAATGGCTACACCTTC
d_call: TRBD2; clone_size: .; v_call: TRBV6-4; j_call: TRBJ2-7; cdr3_aa: CASSPRARRLAEFSYEQYF; cdr3_nt: TGTGCCAGCAGCCCGAGGGCTCGAAGACTAGCGGAGTTTTCCTACGAGCAGTACTTC
d_call: .; clone_size: few; v_call: TRBV20-1; j_call: TRBJ2-6; cdr3_aa: CSARMGRDGSSGANVLTF; cdr3_nt: TGCAGTGCTAGGATGGGCAGGGACGGGAGCTCTGGGGCCAACGTCCTGACTTTC
d_call: .; clone_size: many; v_call: TRBV20-1; j_call: TRBJ1-1; cdr3_aa: CSARRGFELLGTEAFF; cdr3_nt: TGCAGTGCTAGGCGAGGGTTTGAATTATTGGGCACTGAAGCTTTCTTT
d_call: TRBD2; clone_size: few; v_call: TRBV4-1; j_call: TRBJ2-7; cdr3_aa: CASSPDLAGNEQYF; cdr3_nt: TGCGCCAGCAGCCCCGACCTAGCGGGGAACGAGCAGTACTTC
d_call: .; clone_size: .; v_call: TRBV7-2; j_call: TRBJ1-2; cdr3_aa: CASRLNYGYTF; cdr3_nt: TGTGCCAGCAGGCTGAACTATGGCTACACCTTC
d_call: .; clone_size: many; v_call: TRBV5-1; j_call: TRBJ1-1; cdr3_aa: CASSSPSGGARPEAFF; cdr3_nt: TGCGCCAGCAGCTCCCCCTCGGGGGGTGCGCGTCCTGAAGCTTTCTTT
d_call: TRBD2; clone_size: .; v_call: TRBV20-1; j_call: TRBJ2-1; cdr3_aa: CSARDERSGGHYNEQFF; cdr3_nt: TGCAGTGCTAGAGATGAGCGGAGCGGGGGTCACTACAATGAGCAGTTCTTC
d_call: .; clone_size: many; v_call: TRBV20-1; j_call: TRBJ1-2; cdr3_aa: CSASGHMEGYTF; cdr3_nt: TGCAGTGCTTCGGGACACATGGAAGGCTACACCTTC
d_call: .; clone_size: many; v_call: TRBV5-4; j_call: TRBJ1-1; cdr3_aa: CASSHPTNANTEAFF; cdr3_nt: TGTGCCAGCAGCCACCCGACAAACGCGAACACTGAAGCTTTCTTT
d_call: .; clone_size: many; v_call: TRBV4-1; j_call: TRBJ2-5; cdr3_aa: CASSQDRAPLLTQYF; cdr3_nt: TGCGCCAGCAGCCAAGACAGGGCGCCTCTGTTGACCCAGTACTTC
d_call: TRBD2; clone_size: many; v_call: TRBV6-1; j_call: TRBJ2-5; cdr3_aa: CASSELAGGPETQYF; cdr3_nt: TGTGCCAGCAGTGAACTAGCGGGGGGGCCAGAGACCCAGTACTTC
d_call: TRBD1; clone_size: .; v_call: TRBV5-6; j_call: TRBJ1-1; cdr3_aa: CASGQGAQAFF; cdr3_nt: TGTGCCAGCGGACAGGGGGCGCAAGCTTTCTTT
d_call: .; clone_size: many; v_call: TRBV4-2; j_call: TRBJ2-7; cdr3_aa: CASSQDPGVAYEQYF; cdr3_nt: TGTGCCAGCAGCCAAGATCCCGGGGTAGCCTACGAGCAGTACTTC
d_call: .; clone_size: .; v_call: TRBV12-3/TRBV12-4; j_call: TRBJ2-5; cdr3_aa: CASSLNSVQETQYF; cdr3_nt: TGTGCCAGCAGTTTAAACTCTGTCCAAGAGACCCAGTACTTC
d_call: .; clone_size: many; v_call: TRBV12-3/TRBV12-4; j_call: TRBJ1-1; cdr3_aa: CASSIQGFATEAFF; cdr3_nt: TGTGCCAGCAGTATCCAGGGGTTCGCCACTGAAGCTTTCTTT
d_call: .; clone_size: many; v_call: TRBV5-6; j_call: TRBJ1-2; cdr3_aa: CASSSDSGYTF; cdr3_nt: TGTGCCAGCAGCTCCGACTCTGGCTACACCTTC
d_call: TRBD2; clone_size: many; v_call: TRBV5-1; j_call: TRBJ2-1; cdr3_aa: CASSLAGVSSGSYNEQFF; cdr3_nt: TGCGCCAGCAGCTTAGCGGGAGTTAGTTCTGGCTCCTACAATGAGCAGTTCTTC
d_call: TRBD2; clone_size: many; v_call: TRBV12-3/TRBV12-4; j_call: TRBJ2-3; cdr3_aa: CASSQTSSRSTDTQYF; cdr3_nt: TGTGCCAGCAGCCAGACTAGCTCTCGGAGCACAGATACGCAGTATTTT
d_call: .; clone_size: many; v_call: TRBV12-3/TRBV12-4; j_call: TRBJ2-3; cdr3_aa: CASSLAVYSDTQYF; cdr3_nt: TGTGCCAGCAGTTTAGCGGTGTATTCAGATACGCAGTATTTT
d_call: .; clone_size: many; v_call: TRBV20-1; j_call: TRBJ1-2; cdr3_aa: CSALGGRRDGYTF; cdr3_nt: TGCAGTGCCCTAGGGGGGCGGCGCGATGGCTACACCTTC
d_call: TRBD2; clone_size: many; v_call: TRBV12-3/TRBV12-4; j_call: TRBJ2-3; cdr3_aa: CASSLAGVADTQYF; cdr3_nt: TGTGCCAGCTCACTAGCGGGAGTTGCAGATACGCAGTATTTT
d_call: TRBD1; clone_size: many; v_call: TRBV20-1; j_call: TRBJ1-1; cdr3_aa: CSARTPGGRGGTEAFF; cdr3_nt: TGCAGTGCTAGAACCCCCGGGGGCAGGGGGGGGACTGAAGCTTTCTTT
d_call: .; clone_size: many; v_call: TRBV7-2; j_call: TRBJ1-1; cdr3_aa: CASSGGGGGTEAFF; cdr3_nt: TGTGCCAGCAGTGGGGGGGGAGGAGGAACTGAAGCTTTCTTT
d_call: .; clone_size: many; v_call: TRBV15; j_call: TRBJ1-1; cdr3_aa: CATSRDVHTEAFF; cdr3_nt: TGTGCCACCAGCAGAGACGTTCACACTGAAGCTTTCTTT
d_call: .; clone_size: .; v_call: TRBV12-5; j_call: TRBJ2-1; cdr3_aa: CASGGIEAFNEQFF; cdr3_nt: TGTGCTAGTGGGGGTATAGAGGCCTTCAATGAGCAGTTCTTC
d_call: .; clone_size: many; v_call: TRBV6-5; j_call: TRBJ2-7; cdr3_aa: CASSYRQISYEQYF; cdr3_nt: TGTGCCAGCAGTTACCGGCAGATCTCCTACGAGCAGTACTTC
d_call: TRBD1; clone_size: many; v_call: TRBV5-1; j_call: TRBJ1-1; cdr3_aa: CASRQGIDTEAFF; cdr3_nt: TGCGCCAGTCGACAGGGAATTGACACTGAAGCTTTCTTT
d_call: .; clone_size: many; v_call: TRBV4-1; j_call: TRBJ2-1; cdr3_aa: CASSQVFNEQFF; cdr3_nt: TGCGCCAGCAGCCAAGTCTTCAATGAGCAGTTCTTC
d_call: .; clone_size: few; v_call: TRBV6-1; j_call: TRBJ1-5; cdr3_aa: CASSESGQGGQPQHF; cdr3_nt: TGTGCCAGCAGTGAATCGGGGCAGGGTGGCCAGCCCCAGCATTTT
d_call: .; clone_size: many; v_call: TRBV6-1; j_call: TRBJ1-3; cdr3_aa: CASILGSTIYF; cdr3_nt: TGTGCCAGCATTCTCGGGTCCACCATATATTTT
d_call: .; clone_size: few; v_call: TRBV12-3/TRBV12-4; j_call: TRBJ1-1; cdr3_aa: CASSPGQRIPFF; cdr3_nt: TGTGCCAGCAGTCCCGGACAACGGATCCCTTTCTTT
d_call: .; clone_size: .; v_call: TRBV6-1; j_call: TRBJ2-5; cdr3_aa: CASSEGPEALQETQYF; cdr3_nt: TGTGCCAGCAGTGAAGGGCCCGAGGCCCTTCAAGAGACCCAGTACTTC
d_call: TRBD2; clone_size: few; v_call: TRBV7-2; j_call: TRBJ2-3; cdr3_aa: CASSPGAGEADTQYF; cdr3_nt: TGTGCCAGCAGCCCCGGGGCGGGAGAAGCAGATACGCAGTATTTT
d_call: .; clone_size: many; v_call: TRBV3-1; j_call: TRBJ2-3; cdr3_aa: CASSQEGSTDTQYF; cdr3_nt: TGTGCCAGCAGCCAAGAGGGCAGCACAGATACGCAGTATTTT
d_call: .; clone_size: .; v_call: TRBV7-9; j_call: TRBJ2-2; cdr3_aa: CASSPRAVNTGELFF; cdr3_nt: TGTGCCAGCAGCCCCCGGGCGGTGAACACCGGGGAGCTGTTTTTT
d_call: TRBD1; clone_size: many; v_call: TRBV5-1; j_call: TRBJ1-1; cdr3_aa: CASSNLQGVGTEAFF; cdr3_nt: TGCGCCAGCAGCAATCTACAGGGGGTTGGGACTGAAGCTTTCTTT
d_call: .; clone_size: many; v_call: TRBV10-3; j_call: TRBJ1-1; cdr3_aa: CAISDSMNTEAFF; cdr3_nt: TGTGCCATCAGTGACAGCATGAACACTGAAGCTTTCTTT
d_call: .; clone_size: few; v_call: TRBV20-1; j_call: TRBJ2-1; cdr3_aa: CSARDRGSTISTLYNEQFF; cdr3_nt: TGCAGTGCTAGAGATCGGGGCTCTACAATTTCAACTCTCTACAATGAGCAGTTCTTC
d_call: .; clone_size: many; v_call: TRBV20-1; j_call: TRBJ2-3; cdr3_aa: CSASLRDIRTDTQYF; cdr3_nt: TGCAGTGCTTCGCTCCGGGACATTCGCACAGATACGCAGTATTTT
d_call: .; clone_size: many; v_call: TRBV10-3; j_call: TRBJ1-3; cdr3_aa: CAISLGGTSGNTIYF; cdr3_nt: TGTGCCATCAGCCTCGGAGGGACCTCTGGAAACACCATATATTTT
d_call: TRBD1; clone_size: many; v_call: TRBV19; j_call: TRBJ1-1; cdr3_aa: CASRSPGQGSEAFF; cdr3_nt: TGTGCCAGTAGGAGCCCGGGACAGGGCTCTGAAGCTTTCTTT
d_call: .; clone_size: .; v_call: TRBV7-2; j_call: TRBJ1-1; cdr3_aa: CASSLVGQMNTAAFF; cdr3_nt: TGTGCCAGCAGCTTAGTGGGGCAGATGAACACTGCAGCTTTCTTT
d_call: .; clone_size: many; v_call: TRBV29-1; j_call: TRBJ1-1; cdr3_aa: CSVGLSGVAFF; cdr3_nt: TGCAGCGTTGGCCTCAGCGGGGTAGCTTTCTTT
d_call: .; clone_size: many; v_call: TRBV12-3/TRBV12-4; j_call: TRBJ2-3; cdr3_aa: CASSSYSSSTDTQYF; cdr3_nt: TGTGCCAGCAGTTCTTACAGTTCTAGCACAGATACGCAGTATTTT
d_call: TRBD2; clone_size: .; v_call: TRBV30; j_call: TRBJ2-1; cdr3_aa: CAWSRGLAGVLEQLF; cdr3_nt: TGTGCCTGGAGCCGGGGACTAGCGGGAGTCCTTGAGCAGCTCTTC
d_call: TRBD1; clone_size: many; v_call: TRBV5-1; j_call: TRBJ1-1; cdr3_aa: CASRPSPGGNTEAFF; cdr3_nt: TGCGCCAGCAGACCCTCGCCAGGGGGGAACACTGAAGCTTTCTTT